The entry that follows covers one T cell receptor (beta chain) sequence. Generated by immunoSEQ multiplex PCR, the TCRdb table keeps only in-frame clones and is missing some. The sample has about 68,000 clones, about nine tenths seen once; the top ten hold 7% to 8.5%. The data stem from a study of blood T cell repertoires in COVID-19. Germline-derived CDR1 and CDR2 are LGHDT and YNNKEL (reference sequence). V was clipped by 4 bases and J by 8 bases, with 14 bases between them. CDR3 length equals 14 residues. Sequenced input: peripheral blood. This receptor was identified in a young man with acute or convalescent COVID-19. V and J are TRBV3-1 (or the pseudogene TRBV3-2) and TRBJ1-4, with D unclear. The CDR3 DNA sequence: TGTGCCAGCAGCCCTATGGAGGGCAGGGAAAAACTGTTTTTT. Its translation is CASSPMEGREKLFF.